Listed below are T cell receptor beta chains from one sample, sequenced in a study of blood T cell repertoires in COVID-19. The repertoire was sequenced with immunoSEQ multiplex PCR; TCRdb's copy has only in-frame clones and lacks some. The data show about 83,000 clones, with around nine tenths seen just once and 8% held by the top ten. The sample comprised peripheral blood. The receptors were sampled from a man older than 75 with active or convalescent COVID-19. Each CDR3 is given without its conserved first and last residue. The size field is filled for only some rows; it gives once, few, many or a size class.

cdr3_aa	v_call	j_call	clone_size
SAGQGGSGNTIY	TRBV29-1	TRBJ1-3	-
ASSLVTGVTEAF	TRBV5-6	TRBJ1-1	-
ASSNRPGTRDEQF	TRBV19	TRBJ2-1	-
ASSYRGTTDTQY	TRBV5-1	TRBJ2-3	-
ASSENIRNHQPQH	TRBV10-2	TRBJ1-5	-
AGHSQGTGELF	TRBV2	TRBJ2-2	-
ASSVDGQGGYT	TRBV9	TRBJ1-2	once
ASRSGGGGTGANVLT	TRBV5-4	TRBJ2-6	-
ASSQVNSITDTQY	TRBV3-1/TRBV3-2	TRBJ2-3	-
ASSIRGGANYGYT	TRBV19	TRBJ1-2	-
ASSISPGTVNTEAF	TRBV5-1	TRBJ1-1	once
ASSVGYYAPLH	TRBV9	TRBJ1-6	-
ASSFRLAGGRAHTGELF	TRBV7-2	TRBJ2-2	-
ATSKGRGLPDTQY	TRBV15	TRBJ2-3	-
ASATGPGNTIY	TRBV5-6	TRBJ1-3	few
ASSFVAGVSDEQF	TRBV27	TRBJ2-1	-
AISDTGNQPQH	TRBV10-3	TRBJ1-5	-
ASSSLGQGATDTQY	TRBV5-1	TRBJ2-3	-
ASSAQGIPNNSPLH	TRBV2	TRBJ1-6	-
AWSFGPDTQY	TRBV30	TRBJ2-3	-
ASSVAPGRNQPQH	TRBV9	TRBJ1-5	-
ASSPSGGRDEQF	TRBV18	TRBJ2-1	-
ASSSGQGGSEAF	TRBV7-9	TRBJ1-1	-
ASSLEPGLSNNEQF	TRBV5-1	TRBJ2-1	once
ASSRDTDTQY	TRBV7-6	TRBJ2-3	-
ASRGRGTDTQY	TRBV27	TRBJ2-3	-
ASRGGPSTDTQY	TRBV2	TRBJ2-3	-
ASSLLIATNEKLF	TRBV2	TRBJ1-4	-
ASSRAPSTDTQY	TRBV6-5	TRBJ2-3	-